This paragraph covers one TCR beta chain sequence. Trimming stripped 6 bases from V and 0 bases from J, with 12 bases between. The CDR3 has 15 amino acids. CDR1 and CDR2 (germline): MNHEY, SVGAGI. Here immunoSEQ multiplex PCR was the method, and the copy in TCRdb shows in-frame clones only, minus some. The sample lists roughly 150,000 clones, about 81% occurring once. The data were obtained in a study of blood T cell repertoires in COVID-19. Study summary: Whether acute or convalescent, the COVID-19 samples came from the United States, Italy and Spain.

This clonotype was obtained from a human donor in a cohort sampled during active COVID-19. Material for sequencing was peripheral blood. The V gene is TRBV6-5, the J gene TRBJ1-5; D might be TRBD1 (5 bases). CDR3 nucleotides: TGTGCCAGCAGCAGGGATCCTTATAGCAATCAGCCCCAGCATTTT. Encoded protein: CASSRDPYSNQPQHF.